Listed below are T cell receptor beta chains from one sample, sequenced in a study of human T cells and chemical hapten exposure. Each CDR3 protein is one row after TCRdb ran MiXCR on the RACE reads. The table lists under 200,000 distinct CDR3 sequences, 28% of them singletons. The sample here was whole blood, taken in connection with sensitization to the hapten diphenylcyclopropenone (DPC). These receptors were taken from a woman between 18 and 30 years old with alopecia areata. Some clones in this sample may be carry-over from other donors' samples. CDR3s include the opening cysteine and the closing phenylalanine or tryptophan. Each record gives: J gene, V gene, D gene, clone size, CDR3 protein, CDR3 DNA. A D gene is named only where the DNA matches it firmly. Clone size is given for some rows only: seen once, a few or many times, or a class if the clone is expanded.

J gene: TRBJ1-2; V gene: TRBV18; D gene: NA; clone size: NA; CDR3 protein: CASSPDGSPRGYTF; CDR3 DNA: TGTGCCAGCTCACCAGACGGCAGCCCCCGAGGCTACACCTTC
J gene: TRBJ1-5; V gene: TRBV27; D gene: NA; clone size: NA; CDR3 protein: CASSFYGWGPQHF; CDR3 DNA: TGTGCCAGCAGTTTCTACGGTTGGGGGCCCCAGCATTTT
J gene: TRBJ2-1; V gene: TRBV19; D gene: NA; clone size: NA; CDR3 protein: CASSLSIYNEQFF; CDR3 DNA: TGTGCCAGTAGTCTAAGCATCTACAATGAGCAGTTCTTC
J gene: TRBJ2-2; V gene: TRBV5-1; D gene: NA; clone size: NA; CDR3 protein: CASSLSRIGNTGELFF; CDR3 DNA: TGCGCCAGCAGCCTCAGCCGGATTGGTAACACCGGGGAGCTGTTTTTT
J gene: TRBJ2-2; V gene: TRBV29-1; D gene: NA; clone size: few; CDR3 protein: CSVESGIAATGELFF; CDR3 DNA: TGCAGCGTTGAATCGGGGATAGCGGCCACCGGGGAGCTGTTTTTT
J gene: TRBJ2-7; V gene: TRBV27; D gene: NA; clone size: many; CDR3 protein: CASRRSSYEQYF; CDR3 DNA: TGTGCCAGCAGGAGGAGCTCCTACGAGCAGTACTTC
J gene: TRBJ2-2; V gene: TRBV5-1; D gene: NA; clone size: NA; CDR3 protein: CASRFTPGQNTGELFF; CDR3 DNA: TGCGCCAGCAGGTTCACACCGGGACAGAACACCGGGGAGCTGTTTTTT
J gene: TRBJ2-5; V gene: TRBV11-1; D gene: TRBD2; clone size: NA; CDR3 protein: CASSSDAREGETQYF; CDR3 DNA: TGTGCCAGCAGCTCTGACGCGCGGGAGGGGGAGACCCAGTACTTC
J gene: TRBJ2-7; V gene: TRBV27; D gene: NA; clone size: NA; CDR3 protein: CASSLIGYEQYF; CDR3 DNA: TGTGCCAGCAGTTTAATTGGTTACGAGCAGTACTTC
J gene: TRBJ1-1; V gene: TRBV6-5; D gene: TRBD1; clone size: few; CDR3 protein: CASSDRQGEAFF; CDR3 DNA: TGTGCCAGCAGTGACCGACAGGGTGAAGCTTTCTTT
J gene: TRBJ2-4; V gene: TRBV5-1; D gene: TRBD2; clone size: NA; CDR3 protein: CASSLTSGSYIQYF; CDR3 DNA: TGCGCCAGCAGCCTGACTAGCGGGAGTTACATTCAGTACTTC
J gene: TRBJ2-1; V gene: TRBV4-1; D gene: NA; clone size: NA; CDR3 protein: CASSGGGYNEQFF; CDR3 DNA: TGCGCCAGCAGCGGAGGGGGGTACAATGAGCAGTTCTTC
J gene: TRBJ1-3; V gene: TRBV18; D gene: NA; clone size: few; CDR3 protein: CASSPRGAGNTIYF; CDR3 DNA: TGTGCCAGCTCACCCCGGGGCGCTGGAAACACCATATATTTT
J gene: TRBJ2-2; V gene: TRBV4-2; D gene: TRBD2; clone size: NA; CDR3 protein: CASSQGDSGSRDTGELFF; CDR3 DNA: TGTGCCAGCAGCCAAGGGGATAGCGGGAGTCGGGACACCGGGGAGCTGTTTTTT
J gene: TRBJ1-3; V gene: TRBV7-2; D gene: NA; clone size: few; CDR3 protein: CASSSGLRSNTIYF; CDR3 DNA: TGTGCCAGCAGCTCGGGACTGAGGTCAAACACCATATATTTT
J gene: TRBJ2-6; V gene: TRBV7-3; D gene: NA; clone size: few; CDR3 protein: CASSPGSGANVLTF; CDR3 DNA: TGTGCCAGCAGCCCCGGCTCTGGGGCCAACGTCCTGACTTTC
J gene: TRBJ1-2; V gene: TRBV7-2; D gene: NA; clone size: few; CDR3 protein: CASSLDRPYGYTF; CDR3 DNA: TGTGCCAGCAGCTTAGACAGGCCATATGGCTACACCTTC
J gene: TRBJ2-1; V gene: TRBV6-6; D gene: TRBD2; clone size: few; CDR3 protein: CASSYSMTSIGEAQFF; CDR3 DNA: TGTGCCAGCAGTTACTCGATGACTAGCATCGGGGAGGCGCAGTTCTTC
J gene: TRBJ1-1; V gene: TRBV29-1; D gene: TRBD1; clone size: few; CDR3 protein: CSVGQGATEAFF; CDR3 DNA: TGCAGCGTCGGACAGGGAGCGACTGAAGCTTTCTTT
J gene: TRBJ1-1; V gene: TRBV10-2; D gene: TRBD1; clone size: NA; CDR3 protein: CASKSPRQGIGNTEAFF; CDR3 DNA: TGCGCCAGTAAATCCCCTCGACAGGGGATCGGGAACACTGAAGCTTTCTTT
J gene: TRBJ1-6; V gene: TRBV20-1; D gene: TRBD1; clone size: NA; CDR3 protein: CSARTGGPYNSPLHF; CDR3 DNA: TGCAGTGCTAGGACAGGGGGCCCCTATAATTCACCCCTCCACTTT
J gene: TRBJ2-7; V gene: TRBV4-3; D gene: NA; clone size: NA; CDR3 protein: CASSQDRGWEQYF; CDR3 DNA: TGCGCCAGCAGCCAAGATCGGGGCTGGGAGCAGTACTTC
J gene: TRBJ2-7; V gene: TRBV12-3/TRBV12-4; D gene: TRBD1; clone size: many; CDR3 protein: CASSFLGQGREQYF; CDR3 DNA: TGTGCCAGCAGTTTCCTGGGACAGGGGAGGGAGCAGTACTTC
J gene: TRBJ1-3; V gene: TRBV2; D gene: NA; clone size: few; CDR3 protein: CASGTLGNTIYF; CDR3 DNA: TGTGCCAGCGGGACACTGGGAAACACCATATATTTT
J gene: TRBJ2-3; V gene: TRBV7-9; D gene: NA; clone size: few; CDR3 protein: CASSVPGLPGDADTQYF; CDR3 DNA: TGTGCCAGCAGCGTTCCGGGCCTTCCGGGAGATGCAGATACGCAGTATTTT
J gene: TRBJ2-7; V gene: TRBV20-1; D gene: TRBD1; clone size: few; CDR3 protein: CSAGTGVQAYEQYF; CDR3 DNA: TGCAGTGCTGGGACAGGGGTTCAGGCCTACGAGCAGTACTTC
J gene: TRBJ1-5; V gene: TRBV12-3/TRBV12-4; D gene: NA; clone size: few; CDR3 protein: CASSPFRVQGIGPQHF; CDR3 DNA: TGTGCCAGCAGTCCCTTTAGGGTCCAGGGGATCGGGCCCCAGCATTTT
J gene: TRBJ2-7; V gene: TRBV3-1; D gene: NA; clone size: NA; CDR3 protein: CASSHRRGVDSHEQYF; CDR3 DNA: TGTGCCAGCAGCCATAGACGGGGAGTTGATTCCCACGAGCAGTACTTC
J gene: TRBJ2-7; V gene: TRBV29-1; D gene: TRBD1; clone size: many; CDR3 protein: CSVLTGTVDEQYF; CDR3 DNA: TGCAGCGTGCTGACAGGGACGGTCGACGAGCAGTACTTC
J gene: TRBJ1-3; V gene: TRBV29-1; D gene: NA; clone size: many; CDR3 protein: CSVEEWGAGNTIYF; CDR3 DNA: TGCAGCGTTGAAGAGTGGGGGGCAGGAAACACCATATATTTT
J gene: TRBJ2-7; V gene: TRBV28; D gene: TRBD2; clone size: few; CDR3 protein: CASTSGGRSSYEQYF; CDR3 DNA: TGTGCCAGCACTAGCGGGGGGAGGAGCTCCTACGAGCAGTACTTC
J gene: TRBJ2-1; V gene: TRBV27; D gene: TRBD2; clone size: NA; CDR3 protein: CASSGTSGWNEQFF; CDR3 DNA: TGTGCCAGCAGTGGGACTAGCGGTTGGAATGAGCAGTTCTTC
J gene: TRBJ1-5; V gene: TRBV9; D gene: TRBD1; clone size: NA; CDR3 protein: CASSVDQGAQPQHF; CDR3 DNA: TGTGCCAGCAGCGTAGATCAGGGGGCTCAGCCCCAGCATTTT